This T cell receptor beta chain appears in the sequencing data of a study of T cell responses to AZD1222 COVID-19 vaccine. Clones were sequenced by immunoSEQ multiplex PCR, and TCRdb holds only the in-frame ones, with some missing. The sample has about 120,000 clones; 75% to 95% are singletons. This CDR3 is 15 amino acids long. Germline lookup yields CDR1 MNHEY and CDR2 SMNVEV (reference sequence). V was trimmed by 4 bases and J by 5 bases, leaving 14 bases between them. This sequence joins TRBV27 and TRBJ2-2; D might be TRBD2 (6 bases). The TCR was taken from an adult who received the MenACWY meningococcal vaccine as a control. This specimen was peripheral blood, taken 28 days after the second dose of the MenACWY control vaccine. CDR3 residues: CASSSPSAFTGELFF. CDR3 sequence (DNA): TGTGCCAGCAGTTCCCCTAGCGCCTTTACCGGGGAGCTGTTTTTT.